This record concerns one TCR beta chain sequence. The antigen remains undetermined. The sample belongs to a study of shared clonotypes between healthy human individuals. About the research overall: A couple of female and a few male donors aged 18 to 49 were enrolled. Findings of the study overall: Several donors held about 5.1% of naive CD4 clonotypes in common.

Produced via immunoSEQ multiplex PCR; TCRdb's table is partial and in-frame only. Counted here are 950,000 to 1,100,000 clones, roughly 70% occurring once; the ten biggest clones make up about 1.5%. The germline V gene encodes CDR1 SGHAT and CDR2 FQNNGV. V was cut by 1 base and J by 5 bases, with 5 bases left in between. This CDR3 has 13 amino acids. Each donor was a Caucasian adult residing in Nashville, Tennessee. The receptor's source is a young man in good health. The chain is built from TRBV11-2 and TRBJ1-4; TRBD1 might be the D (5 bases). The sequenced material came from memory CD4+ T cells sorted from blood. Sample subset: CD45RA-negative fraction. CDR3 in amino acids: CASSLGGNEKLFF. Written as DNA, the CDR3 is TGTGCCAGCAGCTTAGGGGGGAATGAAAAACTGTTTTTT.